This T cell receptor beta chain stems from a study of blood T cell repertoires in COVID-19. The CDR3 extends over 16 amino acids. Trimming removed 0 bases from V and 3 bases from J, with 14 bases in between. Germline CDR1 is SGDLS and CDR2 is YYNGEE. The data were produced by immunoSEQ multiplex PCR, yet TCRdb's version contains in-frame clones alone and is incomplete. In the table there are some 150,000 clones, around four fifths of which are singletons. The source is a human donor in a cohort sampled during active COVID-19. This chain uses TRBV9 with TRBJ2-3; unclear D gene. The specimen sequenced was peripheral blood. The CDR3 coding sequence is TGTGCCAGCAGCGTAGGGGCCCTCGGTGGAACAGATACGCAGTATTTT. This encodes CASSVGALGGTDTQYF. The entire variable domain, with the rest obtained from reference TRBV9 and TRBJ2-3, is as follows: DSGVTQTPKHLITATGQRVTLRCSPRSGDLSVYWYQQSLDQGLQFLIQYYNGEERAKGNILERFSAQQFPDLHSELNLSSLELGDSALYFCASSVGALGGTDTQYFGPGTRLTVL.